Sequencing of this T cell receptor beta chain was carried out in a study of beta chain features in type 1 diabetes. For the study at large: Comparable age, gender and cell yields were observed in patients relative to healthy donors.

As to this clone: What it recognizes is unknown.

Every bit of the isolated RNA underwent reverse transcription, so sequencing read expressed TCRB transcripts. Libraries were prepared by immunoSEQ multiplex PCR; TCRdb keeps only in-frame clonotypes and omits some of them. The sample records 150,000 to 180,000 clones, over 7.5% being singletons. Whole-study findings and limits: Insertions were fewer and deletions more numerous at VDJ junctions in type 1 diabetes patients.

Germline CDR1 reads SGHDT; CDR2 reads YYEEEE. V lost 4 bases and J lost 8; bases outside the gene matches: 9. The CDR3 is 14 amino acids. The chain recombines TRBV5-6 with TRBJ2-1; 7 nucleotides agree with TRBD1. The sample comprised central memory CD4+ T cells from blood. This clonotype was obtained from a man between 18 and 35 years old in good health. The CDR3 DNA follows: TGTGCCAGCAGCCGTACCGGGACAGCGGATGAGCAGTTCTTC. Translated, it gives CASSRTGTADEQFF.